This T cell receptor beta chain was recorded in a study of blood T cell repertoires in COVID-19. Across the whole study: Both acute and convalescent COVID-19 samples were obtained from the United States, Italy and Spain.

The CDR3 runs to 14 residues. From germline, CDR1 is MNHEY and CDR2 SVGAGI. The V end was cut by 2 bases, the J end by 2 bases, with 9 bases between. This clone was observed a few times. The assay was immunoSEQ multiplex PCR, and TCRdb's table has in-frame clones only and misses some. In the table there are a few hundred thousand clones, around 89% of which are singletons. Participant-reported clinical history was the basis for cohort assignment. Each recovered donor of Cohort 3 presented with two negative PCRs, clearance, or symptom resolution. This chain links TRBV6-5 with TRBJ2-5; D not certain. The TCR comes from a man younger than 35 who had recovered from COVID-19. The sample consisted of PBMCs or T cells enriched from blood (not recorded which). The CDR3 region is CASSYGVGQETQYF. CDR3 sequence (DNA): TGTGCCAGCAGTTACGGAGTCGGTCAAGAGACCCAGTACTTC.